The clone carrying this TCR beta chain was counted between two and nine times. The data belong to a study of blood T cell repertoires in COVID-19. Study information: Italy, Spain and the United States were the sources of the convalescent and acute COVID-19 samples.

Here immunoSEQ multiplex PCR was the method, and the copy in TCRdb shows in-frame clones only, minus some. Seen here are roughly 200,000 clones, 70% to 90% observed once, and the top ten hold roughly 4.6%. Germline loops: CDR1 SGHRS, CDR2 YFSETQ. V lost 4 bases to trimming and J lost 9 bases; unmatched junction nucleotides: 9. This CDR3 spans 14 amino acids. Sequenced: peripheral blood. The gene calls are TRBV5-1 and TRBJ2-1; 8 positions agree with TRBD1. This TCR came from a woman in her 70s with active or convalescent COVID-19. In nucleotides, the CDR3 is TGCGCCAGCAGCCCTGGACAGGGTAAGGGTGAGCAGTTCTTC. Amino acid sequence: CASSPGQGKGEQFF. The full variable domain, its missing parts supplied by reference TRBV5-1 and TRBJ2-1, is KAGVTQTPRYLIKTRGQQVTLSCSPISGHRSVSWYQQTPGQGLQFLFEYFSETQRNKGNFPGRFSGRQFSNSRSEMNVSTLELGDSALYLCASSPGQGKGEQFFGPGTRLTVL.